This entry lists 27 T cell receptor beta chains sequenced from one sample in a study of regulatory T cells in long-lasting Graves disease. Time point indicated: newly diagnosed GD, antithyroid drugs for less than 3 months. Generation of the TCR library employed RNA extracted from PBMCs. Construction of TCR beta libraries relied on iRepertoire HTBI primers and on Arm-PCR targeting CDR3 regions. TCRdb redid the calling of the multiplex PCR reads with MiXCR, one entry per CDR3 protein. This sample yields around 460,000 distinct CDR3 sequences, of which approximately 15% are seen a single time; around a sixth belongs to the top ten. This sample was also put to use in a study of T cells in Graves' hyperthyroidism and ophthalmopathy.

This sample comprised peripheral blood mononuclear cells (PBMCs), obtained at new diagnosis, from a patient treated with antithyroid drugs. All receptors derive from a woman aged 50 to 65 with Graves disease.

Note on this clonotype: Possible read error: a much larger clone is one base away. The genes are TRBV6-1 and TRBJ2-1; the D gene is possibly TRBD2 (5 bases). The germline CDR1 and CDR2 sequences are MNHNS and SASEGT. This CDR3 has 13 amino acids. V lost 5 bases and J lost 10, with 15 bases in between. The CDR3 here is CASSYLNRGEQFF. In DNA, the CDR3 is TGTGCCAGCAGTTATCTCAACCGCGGGGAGCAGTTCTTC.

There are many counts of this clonotype. The chain couples TRBV20-1 to TRBJ1-4, with 8 bases identical to TRBD1. The CDR3 covers 15 residues. Germline V gene sequence: CDR1 DFQATT, CDR2 SNEGSKA (reference sequence). With 3 bases clipped from V and 3 bases from J, the junction kept 6 bases outside the gene matches. The CDR3 DNA sequence: TGCAGTGCTAGTTCAGGGGGCTCAGCTAATGAAAAACTGTTTTTT. Translation: CSASSGGSANEKLFF.

There are many counts of this clonotype. J is TRBJ2-3 and V is TRBV29-1; TRBD2 is a possible D gene (5 bases). V was pared by 8 bases and J by 4 bases, with 19 bases between. CDR1 is SQVTM and CDR2 is ANQGSEA in the germline V gene. The CDR3 totals 14 residues. The CDR3 here is CSTYLAGGSDTQYF. The CDR3 DNA reads TGCAGCACATATTTAGCAGGAGGATCAGATACGCAGTATTTT.

The chain links TRBV19 to TRBJ1-1; TRBD1 aligns across 8 bases. V dropped 4 bases and J dropped 8; count of bases not matched to a gene: 3. CDR1 and CDR2 (germline): LNHDA, SQIVND (reference sequence). The CDR3 extends over 12 amino acids. The CDR3 is CASSTNRGEAFF. CDR3 coding DNA: TGTGCCAGTAGTACGAACAGGGGGGAAGCTTTCTTT.

This clonotype showed up many times. J is TRBJ2-1 and V is TRBV20-1; 8 bases match TRBD2. V trimming: 8 bases; J trimming: 1 base; junction bases outside the gene matches: 7. The V gene's germline CDR1 is DFQATT and CDR2 SNEGSKA (reference sequence). This CDR3 comprises 14 residues. CDR3 DNA: TGCAGTACTAAGCGGGAGTGGTCCTACAATGAGCAGTTCTTC. Its protein is CSTKREWSYNEQFF.

The chain links TRBV12-3 or TRBV12-4 to TRBJ1-6; TRBD1 is a possible D gene (5 bases). Trimming cost V 6 bases and J 9 bases, with 12 bases left between them. The CDR3 runs 13 residues. The CDR3 sequence: CASSLGHFSPLHF. The CDR3 DNA is TGTGCCAGCAGCCTTGGACATTTTTCACCCCTCCACTTT.

This clonotype was counted a few times. The chain has TRBV28 and TRBJ1-5; no definite D call. V was shortened by 4 bases and J by 0 bases, with 19 bases between the two germline ends. Per the germline V gene, CDR1 is MDHEN and CDR2 is SYDVKM. The CDR3 length is 18 residues. The CDR3 here is CASSCRDTVTNSNQPQHF. CDR3 in DNA: TGTGCCAGCAGTTGCCGGGATACGGTTACCAATAGCAATCAGCCCCAGCATTTT.

The gene calls are TRBV2 and TRBJ2-5; possible D gene TRBD2, 6 bases. CDR1 and CDR2 (germline): SNHLY, FYNNEI. There are 14 residues in the CDR3. V lost 5 bases to trimming and J lost 2 bases, with 12 bases between them. CDR3 region: CASSLGDWQETQYF. CDR3 in DNA: TGTGCCAGCAGTCTAGGGGACTGGCAAGAGACCCAGTACTTC.

This clonotype was observed at least ten times. This chain links TRBV7-8 with TRBJ1-2, with TRBD1 matching 10 bases. The V segment lost 6 bases and the J segment 4 bases; nucleotides outside the gene matches: 2. The CDR3 spans 13 residues. Germline V gene data show CDR1 as SGHVS and CDR2 as FQNEAQ. CDR3 DNA sequence: TGTGCCAGCAGGGGGGACAGGGGCTATGGCTACACCTTC. Translation gives CASRGDRGYGYTF.

This clonotype was observed a handful of times. CDR3: CASSLGLLGSNQPQHF. The CDR3 nucleotides read TGCGCCAGCAGCTTGGGTTTATTAGGGAGCAATCAGCCCCAGCATTTT. The V call is TRBV5-1, the J call TRBJ1-5; D is uncertain. From germline, CDR1 is SGHRS and CDR2 YFSETQ. Trimming pared 0 bases from V and 1 base from J, leaving 11 bases between. The CDR3 spans 16 residues.

The chain is built from TRBV5-1 and TRBJ2-1; 13 nucleotides agree with TRBD2. Per germline, CDR1 SGHRS and CDR2 YFSETQ. V dropped 4 bases and J dropped 3; count of bases not matched to a gene: 13. This CDR3 spans 19 amino acids. The CDR3 region is CASSLARTSGRSLYNEQFF. Here the CDR3 DNA reads TGCGCCAGCAGCCTAGCCCGGACTAGCGGGAGATCTCTCTACAATGAGCAGTTCTTC.

Remarks on this clonotype: A much larger clone sits a single nucleotide away, making a read error possible. V gene TRBV7-9 combines with J gene TRBJ2-1; D is unresolved. This CDR3 spans 13 amino acids. V lost 4 bases to trimming and J lost 5 bases, with 9 bases between them. CDR1 is SEHNR, CDR2 FQNEAQ, per germline (reference sequence). The CDR3 region has the DNA TGTGCCAGCAGCTCCAACAGAGACAATGAGCAGTTCTTC. Its protein product is CASSSNRDNEQFF.

The V and J genes are TRBV7-9 and TRBJ2-1; 7 nucleotides line up with TRBD2. This CDR3 contains 16 residues. Germline V gene data show CDR1 as SEHNR and CDR2 as FQNEAQ (reference sequence). The ends lost 5 bases at V and 8 bases at J; junction bases unmatched: 15. The chain's CDR3 is CASSHLRGGSGYEQFF. CDR3 coding DNA: TGTGCCAGCAGCCACCTCCGGGGCGGGAGTGGGTATGAGCAGTTCTTC.

This clonotype turned up a few times. CDR3 in DNA: TGTGCCAGCAGCTTAGCCTGGGACTACCGTCGGGAGCAGTACTTC. Residues: CASSLAWDYRREQYF. The V gene is TRBV7-9, the J gene TRBJ2-7; TRBD2 agrees at 7 bases. CDR1 and CDR2 (germline): SEHNR, FQNEAQ (reference sequence). V shed 0 bases and J 7 bases; nucleotides not matched to a gene: 9. This CDR3 is built from 15 residues.

The V call is TRBV7-2, the J call TRBJ2-5, with 8 bases lining up with TRBD1. The CDR3 has 13 amino acids. V lost 3 bases and J lost 4; bases outside the gene matches: 1. Germline CDR1 reads SGHTA; CDR2 reads FQGNSA. The CDR3 DNA reads as TGTGCCAGCAGCTTGGACAGGGCAGAGACCCAGTACTTC. Its protein product is CASSLDRAETQYF.

This clonotype was detected a few times. The CDR3, as DNA: TGTGCCAGCAGCTACCCCGGGGACAGCGGGAGGTTCGATGAGCAGTTCTTC. Translated: CASSYPGDSGRFDEQFF. The V gene is TRBV13, the J gene TRBJ2-1, with 9 bases fitting TRBD2. The CDR3 length is 17 residues. The V segment lost 4 bases and the J segment 8 bases; nucleotides outside the gene matches: 15. Germline CDR1 is PRHDT and CDR2 is FYEKMQ (reference sequence).

This clonotype was counted at least ten times. The CDR3 DNA is TGTGCCAGCAGTCCAGAACGGGCAGGGGCGGCTTCCACAGATACGCAGTATTTT. Its translation: CASSPERAGAASTDTQYF. The chain carries TRBV12-3 or TRBV12-4 and TRBJ2-3, with D perhaps TRBD1 (6 bases). Trimming shortened V by 5 bases and J by 2 bases, and 23 bases separated the two germline ends. CDR3 size: 18 residues.

This clonotype was observed a handful of times. The CDR3 here is CASSPAVGQGRGTQYF. DNA of the CDR3: TGTGCCAGCAGTCCCGCTGTGGGACAGGGGAGAGGTACGCAGTATTTT. This chain joins TRBV28 and TRBJ2-3; TRBD1 matches 10 bases. Germline CDR1 MDHEN, CDR2 SYDVKM. The CDR3 spans 16 residues. Trimming at V came to 5 bases and at J to 8 bases, leaving 13 bases not matched to a gene. Drawing the rest from reference TRBV28 and TRBJ2-3, the complete variable domain is DVKVTQSSRYLVKRTGEKVFLECVQDMDHENMFWYRQDPGLGLRLIYFSYDVKMKEKGDIPEGYSVSREKKERFSLILESASTNQTSMYLCASSPAVGQGRGTQYFGPGTRLTVL.

This clonotype was seen a handful of times. The chain combines TRBV3-1 with TRBJ2-1, with 9 bases lining up with TRBD1. The CDR3 is 18 residues long. Germline V gene data show CDR1 as LGHDT and CDR2 as YNNKEL (reference sequence). J lost 4 bases, V lost 0 bases, and 10 bases had no gene match. As DNA, the CDR3 is TGTGCCAGCAGCCAAGACCGGGGACAGGGATATTGGTACAATGAGCAGTTCTTC. It specifies CASSQDRGQGYWYNEQFF.

This clonotype has just a few counts. The CDR3 region has the DNA TGTGCCAGCAGCTTAGAACTTAGCACAGATACGCAGTATTTT. This gives the protein CASSLELSTDTQYF. The rearrangement links TRBV7-8 to TRBJ2-3; the D is unclear. CDR3 length: 14 residues. The V and J ends lost 1 base and 0 bases respectively, with 5 bases between them. From germline, CDR1 is SGHVS and CDR2 FQNEAQ.

In this sample, this clonotype turned up a few times. J is TRBJ1-2 and V is TRBV19; 9 bases align to TRBD1. This CDR3 contains 15 residues. Unmatched junction bases numbered 5, after V lost 3 bases and J lost 3 bases. Germline V lookup: CDR1 LNHDA, CDR2 SQIVND (reference sequence). DNA of the CDR3: TGTGCCAGTAGTATTATTCGGGACAGGGACTATGGCTACACCTTC. Amino acid sequence: CASSIIRDRDYGYTF.

This clonotype appeared many times. V is TRBV30 and J is TRBJ2-1; 9 bases match TRBD1. J gave up 7 bases and V 2 bases, and 12 bases lay outside the gene matches. This CDR3 region has 16 residues. Looked up from germline, CDR1 is GTSNPN and CDR2 is SVGIG (reference sequence). CDR3 nucleotide sequence: TGTGCCTGGAGTCGCCCAGTGACAGGGGGTTTAAATGAGCAGTTCTTC. Translating it yields CAWSRPVTGGLNEQFF.

The J gene is TRBJ1-2, the V gene TRBV19; D not certain. CDR3 length equals 13 residues. Germline assignment: CDR1 LNHDA and CDR2 SQIVND (reference sequence). With 1 base removed from V and 5 bases from J, the gap between germline ends came to 8 bases. The CDR3 DNA reads as TGTGCCAGTAGTATAGGAGCGGGATATGGCTACACCTTC. It is translated as CASSIGAGYGYTF.

Note on this clonotype: One junction end does not reproduce the germline sequence, and a read error may be involved. The rearrangement links TRBV18 to TRBJ1-2, with D possibly TRBD1 on 6 matching bases. CDR1 KGHSH and CDR2 LQKENI come from the germline V gene. This CDR3 spans 18 amino acids. This chain's CDR3 is CAGSPVSMLGAFDYGYTF. CDR3 coding DNA: TGTGCCGGCTCACCGGTATCCATGCTGGGGGCTTTTGACTATGGCTACACCTTC.

CDR3 amino acids: CSARELGTGQETQYF. The CDR3 nucleotides are TGCAGTGCTAGAGAACTTGGGACAGGACAAGAGACCCAGTACTTC. V gene TRBV20-1 combines with J gene TRBJ2-5, with TRBD1 matching over 8 bases. Germline V gives CDR1 DFQATT, CDR2 SNEGSKA (reference sequence). There are 15 residues in the CDR3. Losses at the gene ends were 0 bases for V and 2 bases for J; bases not matched to a gene: 5.

This clonotype was seen a handful of times. The chain employs TRBV5-1 and TRBJ2-2, with a weak D call TRBD2 (6 bases). Per the germline V gene, CDR1 is SGHRS and CDR2 is YFSETQ. Trimming removed 2 bases from V and 7 bases from J, with 15 bases in between. The CDR3 spans 15 residues. The CDR3 protein is CASSFTNPGDGELFF. Here the CDR3 DNA reads TGCGCCAGCAGCTTCACTAACCCGGGGGACGGGGAGCTGTTTTTT.

This clonotype was counted between two and nine times. The rearrangement joins TRBV19 to TRBJ2-7; TRBD2 agrees at 8 bases. V trimming: 7 bases; J trimming: 0 bases; junction bases outside the gene matches: 11. Germline CDR1 reads LNHDA; CDR2 reads SQIVND (reference sequence). The CDR3 sequence is 16 residues long. CDR3 residues: CASKITSGGGSYEQYF. Here the CDR3 DNA reads TGTGCCAGTAAGATAACTAGCGGTGGCGGCTCCTACGAGCAGTACTTC. Full variable domain (rest looked up from reference TRBV19 and TRBJ2-7): DGGITQSPKYLFRKEGQNVTLSCEQNLNHDAMYWYRQDPGQGLRLIYYSQIVNDFQKGDIAEGYSVSREKKESFPLTVTSAQKNPTAFYLCASKITSGGGSYEQYFGPGTRLTVT.